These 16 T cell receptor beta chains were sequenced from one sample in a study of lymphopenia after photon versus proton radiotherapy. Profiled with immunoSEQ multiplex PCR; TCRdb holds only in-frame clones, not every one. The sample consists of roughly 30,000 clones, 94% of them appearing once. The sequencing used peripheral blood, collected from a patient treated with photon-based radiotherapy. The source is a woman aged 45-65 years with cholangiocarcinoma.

CDR3 sequence (DNA): TGTGCCAGCAGTTCGACCGGGACAGCCTCCTACGAGCAGTACTTC. Its translation: CASSSTGTASYEQYF. The genes are TRBV27 and TRBJ2-7, with 7 bases lining up with TRBD1. Germline CDR1 reads MNHEY; CDR2 reads SMNVEV (reference sequence). V gave up 4 bases and J gave up 0 bases; unmatched junction bases: 6. The CDR3 spans 15 residues.

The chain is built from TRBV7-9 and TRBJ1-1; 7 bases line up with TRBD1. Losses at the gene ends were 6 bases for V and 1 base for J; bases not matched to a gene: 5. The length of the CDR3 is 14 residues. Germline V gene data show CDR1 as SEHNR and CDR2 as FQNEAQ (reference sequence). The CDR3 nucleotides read TGTGCCAGCAGTCGCGGACAGGAGAACACTGAAGCTTTCTTT. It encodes CASSRGQENTEAFF.

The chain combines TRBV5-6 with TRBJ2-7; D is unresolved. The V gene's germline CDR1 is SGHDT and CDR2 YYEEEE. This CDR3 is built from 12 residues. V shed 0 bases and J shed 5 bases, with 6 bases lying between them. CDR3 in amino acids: CASSLVRDEQYF. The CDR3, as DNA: TGTGCCAGCAGCTTGGTAAGGGACGAGCAGTACTTC.

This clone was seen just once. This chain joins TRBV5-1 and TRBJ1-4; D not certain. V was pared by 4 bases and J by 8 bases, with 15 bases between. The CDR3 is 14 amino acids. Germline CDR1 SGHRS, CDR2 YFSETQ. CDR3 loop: CASSPSGSGEKLFF. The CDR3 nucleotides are TGCGCCAGCAGCCCGTCCGGATCGGGGGAAAAACTGTTTTTT.

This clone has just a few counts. CDR3 DNA sequence: TGTGCCAGCAGTTTGTCTAGGGGCCCGTTTAGCAATCAGCCCCAGCATTTT. Its protein is CASSLSRGPFSNQPQHF. The rearrangement uses TRBV28 and TRBJ1-5, with D possibly TRBD1 on 5 matching bases. Trimming cost V 3 bases and J 0 bases, with 15 bases left between them. Germline lookup yields CDR1 MDHEN and CDR2 SYDVKM. This CDR3 region has 17 residues.

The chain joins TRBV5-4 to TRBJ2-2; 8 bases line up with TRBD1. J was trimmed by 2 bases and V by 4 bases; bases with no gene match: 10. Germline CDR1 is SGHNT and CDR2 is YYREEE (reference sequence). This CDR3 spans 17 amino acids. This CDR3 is CASSPDRGATNTGELFF. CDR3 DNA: TGTGCCAGCAGCCCAGACAGGGGCGCTACTAACACCGGGGAGCTGTTTTTT.

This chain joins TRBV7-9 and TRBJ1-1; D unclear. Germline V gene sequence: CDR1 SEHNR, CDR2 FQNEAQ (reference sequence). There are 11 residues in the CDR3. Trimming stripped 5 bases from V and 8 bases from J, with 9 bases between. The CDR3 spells CASSPSSEAFF. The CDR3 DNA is TGTGCCAGCAGCCCTTCATCGGAAGCTTTCTTT.

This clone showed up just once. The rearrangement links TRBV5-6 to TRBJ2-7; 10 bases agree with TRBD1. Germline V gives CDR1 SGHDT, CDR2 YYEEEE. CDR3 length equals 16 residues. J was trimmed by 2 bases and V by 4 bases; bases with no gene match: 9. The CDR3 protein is CASSPPGQGIAYEQYF. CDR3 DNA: TGTGCCAGCAGCCCCCCGGGACAGGGGATAGCCTACGAGCAGTACTTC.

CDR3: CASSSQRSTDTQYF. The CDR3 DNA follows: TGCGCCAGCAGCTCACAGAGAAGCACAGATACGCAGTATTTT. This rearrangement joins TRBV5-1 to TRBJ2-3, with D unresolved. V was pared by 3 bases and J by 0 bases, with 8 bases between. This CDR3 has 14 amino acids. CDR1 is SGHRS and CDR2 is YFSETQ in the germline V gene.

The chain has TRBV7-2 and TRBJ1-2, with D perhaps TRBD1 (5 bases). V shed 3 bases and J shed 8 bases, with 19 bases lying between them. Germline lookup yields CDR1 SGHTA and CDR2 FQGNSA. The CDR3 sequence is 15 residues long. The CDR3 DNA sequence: TGTGCCAGCAGCTTCGCGACCGGGACCAGGCAGGGCTACACCTTC. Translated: CASSFATGTRQGYTF.

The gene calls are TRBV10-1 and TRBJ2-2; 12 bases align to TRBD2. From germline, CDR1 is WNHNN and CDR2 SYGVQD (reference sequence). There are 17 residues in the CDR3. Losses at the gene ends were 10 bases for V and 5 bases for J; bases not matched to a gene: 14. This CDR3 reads CATPGLAGSTNTGELFF. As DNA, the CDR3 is TGCGCCACCCCGGGACTAGCGGGTTCGACAAATACCGGGGAGCTGTTTTTT.

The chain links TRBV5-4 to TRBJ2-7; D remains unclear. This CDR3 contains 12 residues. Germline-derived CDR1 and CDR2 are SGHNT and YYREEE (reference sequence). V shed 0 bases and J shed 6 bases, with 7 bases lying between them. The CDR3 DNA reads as TGTGCCAGCAGCTTGGATCACTTCGAGCAGTACTTC. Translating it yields CASSLDHFEQYF.

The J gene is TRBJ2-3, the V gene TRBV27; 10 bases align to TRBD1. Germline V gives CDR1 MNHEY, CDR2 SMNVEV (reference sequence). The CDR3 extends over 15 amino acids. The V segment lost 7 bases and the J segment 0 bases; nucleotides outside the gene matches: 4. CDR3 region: CASNPDRGSTDTQYF. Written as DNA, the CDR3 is TGTGCCAGCAACCCGGACAGGGGGAGCACAGATACGCAGTATTTT.

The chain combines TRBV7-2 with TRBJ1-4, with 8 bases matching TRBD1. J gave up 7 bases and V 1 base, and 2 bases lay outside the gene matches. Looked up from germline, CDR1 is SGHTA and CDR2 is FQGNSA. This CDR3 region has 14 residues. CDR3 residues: CASSLGDRSEKLFF. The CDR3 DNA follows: TGTGCCAGCAGCTTAGGGGACAGGAGTGAAAAACTGTTTTTT.

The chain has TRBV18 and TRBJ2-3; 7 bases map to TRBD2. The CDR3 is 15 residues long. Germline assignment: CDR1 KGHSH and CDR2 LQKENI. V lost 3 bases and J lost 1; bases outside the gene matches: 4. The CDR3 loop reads CASSPRLAGTDTQYF. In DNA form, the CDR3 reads TGTGCCAGCTCACCTCGGCTAGCGGGCACAGATACGCAGTATTTT.

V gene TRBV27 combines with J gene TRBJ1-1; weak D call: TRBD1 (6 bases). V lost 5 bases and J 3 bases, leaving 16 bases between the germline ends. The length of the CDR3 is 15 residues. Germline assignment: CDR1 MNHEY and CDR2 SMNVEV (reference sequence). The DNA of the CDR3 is TGTGCCAGCAGTGTAGACAGGCCGGCGTACACTGAAGCTTTCTTT. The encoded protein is CASSVDRPAYTEAFF.